These 7 T cell receptor beta chains originate from one sample sequenced in a study of shared clonotypes between healthy human individuals. Naive CD8 cells lacked CD45RO, underwent positive selection for CCR7 and left out terminally differentiated effector memory CD45RA+ cells. The assay was immunoSEQ multiplex PCR, and TCRdb's table has in-frame clones only and misses some. The sample consists of millions of clones, about 93% of them appearing once. Input material: naive CD8+ T cells from PBMCs. The receptors were sampled from a man aged 18 to 29 in good health. Some clones in this sample may be carry-over from other donors' samples.

This chain uses TRBV9 with TRBJ1-1; the D is unclear. The CDR3 spans 14 residues. The ends were cut back, 0 bases at V and 7 bases at J, with 13 bases in the middle. Germline V gene sequence: CDR1 SGDLS, CDR2 YYNGEE. This CDR3 is CASSVGNGPHEAFF. CDR3 DNA sequence: TGTGCCAGCAGCGTAGGAAATGGACCTCATGAAGCTTTCTTT.

The chain recombines TRBV1 with TRBJ2-7; TRBD1 reflects the table's D call only, with no check against the DNA. TRBV1 constitutes a pseudogene. This CDR3 has 10 residues. DNA for the CDR3: TGCACCAGCTTCAGGTACGAGCAGTACTTC. It is translated as CTSFRYEQYF.

The V call is TRBV7-8, the J call TRBJ2-3; 7 bases agree with TRBD2. With 5 bases clipped from V and 5 bases from J, the junction kept 13 bases outside the gene matches. The germline V gene has CDR1 SGHVS and CDR2 FQNEAQ. The CDR3 spans 16 residues. The CDR3 is CASSHLASGKKDTQYF. CDR3 nucleotides: TGTGCCAGCAGCCACTTGGCTAGCGGCAAGAAAGATACGCAGTATTTT.

The V and J genes are TRBV7-9 and TRBJ2-7; 10 positions match TRBD1. The CDR3 is 17 residues long. Germline CDR1 is SEHNR and CDR2 is FQNEAQ (reference sequence). J was trimmed by 1 base and V by 7 bases; bases with no gene match: 13. CDR3: CASNQMTGGRSSYEQYF. The DNA of the CDR3 is TGTGCCAGCAACCAAATGACAGGGGGCCGGAGTTCCTACGAGCAGTACTTC.

The rearrangement uses TRBV6-6 and TRBJ2-7; tentative D call: TRBD1 (5 bases). Trimming took 7 bases from V and 2 from J, leaving 18 bases between them. The CDR3 has 15 residues. In germline, CDR1 is MNHNY, CDR2 SVGAGI (reference sequence). The CDR3, as DNA: TGTGCCAGCAAAGTGTTCGGGCAGGGAACCTACGAGCAGTACTTC. As protein: CASKVFGQGTYEQYF.

The chain carries TRBV11-2 and TRBJ2-1; 9 nucleotides align to TRBD2. V lost 0 bases to trimming and J lost 6 bases; unmatched junction nucleotides: 0. The length of the CDR3 is 14 residues. Germline values: CDR1 SGHAT, CDR2 FQNNGV. The CDR3 region has the DNA TGTGCCAGCAGCTTAGAACTAGCGGGCAATGAGCAGTTCTTC. Its protein product is CASSLELAGNEQFF.

The V call is TRBV27, the J call TRBJ2-6; the D gene is possibly TRBD1 (6 bases). This CDR3 has 18 amino acids. Germline V gene sequence: CDR1 MNHEY, CDR2 SMNVEV (reference sequence). Between the trimmed V and J ends, which lost 8 bases and 4 bases, there was a span of 24 bases. CDR3 in DNA: TGTGCCAGCGCCCCCCACCGGACAGTGCTGATGGGGGCCAACGTCCTGACTTTC. Translated: CASAPHRTVLMGANVLTF.